This entry is about one TCR beta chain. Its antigen target is currently unknown. No quality values exist for individual bases; no much larger clone is one base distant. Healthy controls were roughly 20 blood donors whose buffy coats were used, with a median age of about 56 years (range about 20-75) and 55% female. CD4+ and CD8+ cells were isolated by positive magnetic bead selection on an AutoMACS, and purity was checked by flow cytometry. Ficoll-Paque PLUS density gradient separation was used to isolate peripheral blood mononuclear cells. DNA from CD4-enriched, CD8-enriched or PBMC samples was extracted using Nucleospin Tissue or Tissue XS kits and then quantified on a Qubit 2.0 fluorometer. This record belongs to a study of somatic mutations in cytotoxic T cells in rheumatoid arthritis (TCRdb year 2017). For the study in its entirety: Sorted V beta1+ cells also underwent TCRB sequencing, and some V beta antibody-stained T-cell populations were flow-sorted at nearly 100% purity on a FACSAria II or Sony SH800. In newly diagnosed rheumatoid arthritis without treatment, the study examined if expanded CD8+ T-cell clones harbor somatic mutations, relying on TCRB deep sequencing to characterize clonality. TCRB deep sequencing was performed for more than 50 rheumatoid arthritis patients and approximately 18 healthy controls. The median ages of the patient and control groups were essentially identical. Overall study outcomes, separate from this receptor: CD8+ clonality increased with age in patients (Spearman r of about 0.5) but not in healthy controls. The slight TRBV07 underrepresentation in patients was not adjusted for multiple comparisons. Several identical CD8+ TCRB sequences were found in both blood and synovial fluid, and in about an eighth of the roughly 65 patients the largest CD8+ clone exceeded 20% of CD8+ cells. CD8+ T-cell clonality did not differ significantly between rheumatoid arthritis patients and age-matched healthy controls. The antigen targets of the expanded CD8+ clones were unknown, and absence from virus-specific databases did not rule out viral specificity.

The immunoSEQ assay was applied to genomic DNA for TCRB CDR3 sequencing. Per the authors' processing: Only productive TCRB rearrangements were included in the analyses. Clonality was expressed as a Shannon entropy-based productive clonality index, with each clone defined by a unique TCRB CDR3 sequence. Repertoire overlap between two samples was calculated from the template counts of each clone relative to total templates per sample. V-gene usage from TCRB sequencing and V-gene usage measured by flow cytometry were correlated (Spearman r of about 0.56). TCRdb's version of the immuneACCESS table is confined to in-frame rearrangements and falls short of the full clone set. An unresolved V gene accounts for under half of the shortfall where checked; the remainder is of unknown origin. V and J calls and clone size are as listed in that table; D and trimming were resolved from the DNA. The table for this sample lists more than 15,000 clones; roughly 80% of them were counted only once. The top ten hold approximately 20% of the sample.

The CDR3 starts with the cysteine, ends with the phenylalanine, and has 17 residues. CDR3 DNA is the only sequence kept; it has 51 bases, read in frame from the first base. Here V drops 4 bases and J drops 4 bases, and the junction holds 15 bases not matched to any gene. The germline V gene (reference sequence) yields LNHDA for CDR1 and SQIVND for CDR2. What was sequenced was CD8+ T cells sorted from blood. This receptor was obtained from a woman between 55 and 75 years old in good health. The chain is assembled from TRBV19 and TRBJ2-7; the central 8 bases match TRBD1. The DNA sequence reads TGTGCCAGTAGTACAAACCCACTGGACAGGGTAGGTTACGAGCAGTACTTC. It codes for CASSTNPLDRVGYEQYF.